Listed below are T cell receptor beta chains from one sample, sequenced in a study of regulatory T cells in long-lasting Graves disease. TCRdb reanalysed the multiplex PCR reads using MiXCR and keeps one entry per CDR3 protein. The data show under 300,000 distinct CDR3 sequences, more than 15% seen once. These data also featured in a second study, about T cells in Graves' hyperthyroidism and ophthalmopathy.

Material: peripheral blood mononuclear cells (PBMCs), obtained at new diagnosis, from a patient treated with antithyroid drugs. Every receptor here comes from a woman aged 25-40 years with Graves disease. The CDR3 runs from the conserved cysteine through the conserved F or W. The D gene is left open where the match is weak. Not all rows give a size; the values are once, few, many and, for expanded clones, a class.

TRBV3-1	NA	TRBJ2-1	TRBD2	CASSYGGSGMGYNEQFF	TGTGCCAGCAGTTACGGGGGTAGCGGGATGGGCTACAATGAGCAGTTCTTC
TRBV7-8	NA	TRBJ1-1	TRBD1	CASSLGTGGSEAFF	TGTGCCAGCAGCTTGGGGACAGGGGGCTCTGAAGCTTTCTTT
TRBV11-2	many	TRBJ1-6	NA	CASSPRGLRTNSPLHF	TGTGCCAGCAGCCCGCGAGGCTTACGGACTAATTCACCCCTCCACTTT
TRBV6-1	NA	TRBJ2-3	NA	CASNTYLDTQYF	TGTGCCAGCAACACCTATCTGGATACGCAGTATTTT
TRBV18	many	TRBJ1-3	NA	CASSPPRGAGNTIYF	TGTGCCAGCTCACCACCCCGGGGAGCTGGAAACACCATATATTTT
TRBV29-1	many	TRBJ1-2	NA	CSVEVNERVSGYTF	TGCAGCGTTGAAGTAAATGAGAGGGTATCCGGCTACACCTTC
TRBV18	many	TRBJ2-5	TRBD1	CASSWRTGGFQETQYF	TGTGCCAGCTCGTGGCGGACAGGGGGCTTTCAAGAGACCCAGTACTTC
TRBV4-1	NA	TRBJ1-4	NA	CASSLWATGTNEKLFF	TGCGCCAGCAGCCTCTGGGCGACAGGTACTAATGAAAAACTGTTTTTT
TRBV2	once	TRBJ2-1	NA	CASIEQGPSYNEQFF	TGTGCCAGCATTGAGCAGGGGCCCTCCTACAATGAGCAGTTCTTC
TRBV18	once	TRBJ2-1	TRBD2	CASSPQASGDFYNEQFF	TGTGCCAGCTCACCTCAGGCTAGCGGGGATTTTTACAATGAGCAGTTCTTC
TRBV15	many	TRBJ2-7	TRBD1	CATSGWQGADEQYF	TGTGCCACCAGCGGATGGCAGGGGGCGGACGAGCAGTACTTC
TRBV12-3/TRBV12-4	many	TRBJ2-2	TRBD1	CASSRGTGDTGELFF	TGTGCCAGCAGCCGGGGGACAGGGGACACCGGGGAGCTGTTTTTT
TRBV7-9	NA	TRBJ2-1	TRBD1	CASSLAGGTGENEQFF	TGTGCCAGCAGCTTAGCCGGCGGGACAGGGGAGAATGAGCAGTTCTTC
TRBV6-1	few	TRBJ2-5	NA	CASSGRGLGETQYF	TGTGCCAGCAGTGGCCGGGGGCTGGGAGAGACCCAGTACTTC
TRBV11-3	NA	TRBJ2-3	NA	CASSLGSRNTQYF	TGTGCCAGCAGCTTAGGGTCGAGGAATACGCAGTATTTT
TRBV19	many	TRBJ1-1	NA	CASIRRTEAFF	TGTGCCAGTATACGGCGCACTGAAGCTTTCTTT
TRBV20-1	few	TRBJ2-1	NA	CSAWGLHSYNEQFF	TGCAGTGCTTGGGGACTTCACTCCTACAATGAGCAGTTCTTC
TRBV12-3/TRBV12-4	many	TRBJ2-3	TRBD1	CASSPGQGNTDTQYF	TGTGCCAGCAGTCCGGGACAGGGCAACACAGATACGCAGTATTTT
TRBV6-2/TRBV6-3	many	TRBJ2-2	TRBD1	CASSYPGQGARWTGELFF	TGTGCCAGCAGTTACCCCGGACAGGGGGCACGTTGGACCGGGGAGCTGTTTTTT
TRBV27	many	TRBJ2-4	NA	CASSDLVGDIQYF	TGTGCCAGCAGTGACCTGGTGGGGGACATTCAGTACTTC
TRBV11-2	many	TRBJ2-7	TRBD2	CASSFLAGGTYEQYF	TGTGCCAGCAGCTTCCTAGCGGGGGGAACCTACGAGCAGTACTTC
TRBV6-1	NA	TRBJ2-7	NA	CASDDVGTSYEQYF	TGTGCCAGCGACGACGTCGGCACCTCCTACGAGCAGTACTTC
TRBV4-2	NA	TRBJ1-1	TRBD1	CASSPDRTGGTEAFF	TGTGCCAGCAGCCCGGACCGGACAGGGGGCACTGAAGCTTTCTTT
TRBV11-3	many	TRBJ1-1	NA	CASSLVSYTEAFF	TGTGCCAGCAGCTTAGTTTCATACACTGAAGCTTTCTTT
TRBV3-1	many	TRBJ1-1	NA	CASSQDLDPPEAFF	TGTGCCAGCAGCCAAGATTTAGACCCCCCTGAAGCTTTCTTT
TRBV20-1	many	TRBJ2-1	TRBD2	CSASEGASGYNEQFF	TGCAGTGCTAGTGAAGGGGCTAGCGGTTACAATGAGCAGTTCTTC
TRBV28	few	TRBJ2-7	NA	CASSPSSTRGEQYF	TGTGCCAGCAGTCCTTCCTCTACTAGGGGCGAGCAGTACTTC
TRBV5-1	NA	TRBJ2-3	NA	CASSLQSLDADTQYF	TGCGCCAGCAGCTTGCAGTCCCTAGATGCAGATACGCAGTATTTT
TRBV4-1	few	TRBJ2-4	NA	CASSPQGRGAKNIQYF	TGCGCCAGCAGCCCCCAGGGTAGGGGAGCCAAAAACATTCAGTACTTC
TRBV6-1	once	TRBJ1-1	NA	CASTARGPNTEAFF	TGTGCCAGCACCGCGAGGGGCCCTAACACTGAAGCTTTCTTT
TRBV2	many	TRBJ2-7	NA	CASSEEGLKAYEQYF	TGTGCCAGCAGTGAAGAGGGACTGAAAGCCTACGAGCAGTACTTC
TRBV6-1	few	TRBJ1-5	TRBD1	CSSGGGQPQHF	TGTTCTTCAGGGGGCGGACAGCCCCAGCATTTT
TRBV12-3/TRBV12-4	NA	TRBJ2-2	TRBD1	CASSLTGGSGELFF	TGTGCCAGCAGTTTAACAGGGGGCTCCGGGGAGCTGTTTTTT
TRBV6-1	many	TRBJ2-2	TRBD2	CASAAGDTTNTGELFF	TGTGCCAGCGCAGCGGGGGACACGACGAACACCGGGGAGCTGTTTTTT
TRBV12-3/TRBV12-4	many	TRBJ2-2	NA	CASSPPGNSGELFF	TGTGCCAGCAGCCCACCCGGGAACTCCGGGGAGCTGTTTTTT
TRBV6-5	NA	TRBJ2-5	TRBD1	CASSLSGQGFETQYF	TGTGCCAGCAGTTTGTCGGGACAGGGGTTTGAGACCCAGTACTTC
TRBV11-2	many	TRBJ2-1	TRBD2	CASSSLRVGRGEQFF	TGTGCCAGCAGCTCTCTACGGGTGGGGAGGGGTGAGCAGTTCTTC
TRBV2	many	TRBJ1-5	NA	CASSPFFGVNQPQHF	TGTGCCAGCAGTCCTTTCTTCGGGGTTAATCAGCCCCAGCATTTT
TRBV6-2/TRBV6-3	many	TRBJ1-1	NA	CASRRGDLNTEAFF	TGTGCCAGCAGGAGAGGGGACCTGAACACTGAAGCTTTCTTT
TRBV5-1	many	TRBJ2-7	TRBD1	CASRDGTVSYEQYF	TGCGCCAGCAGGGACGGGACAGTCTCCTACGAGCAGTACTTC
TRBV4-2	NA	TRBJ2-5	NA	CASSQDSRAQYF	TGTGCCAGCAGCCAAGATTCCCGGGCCCAGTACTTC
TRBV20-1	NA	TRBJ2-2	NA	CSALSGGSTGELFF	TGCAGTGCTCTGTCTGGGGGCAGCACCGGGGAGCTGTTTTTT
TRBV5-4	NA	TRBJ2-3	NA	CASSVWTASTDTQYF	TGTGCCAGCAGCGTGTGGACAGCAAGCACAGATACGCAGTATTTT
TRBV12-3/TRBV12-4	many	TRBJ1-1	TRBD1	CASTEGQGYTEAFF	TGTGCCAGCACCGAGGGACAGGGATACACTGAAGCTTTCTTT
TRBV2	many	TRBJ1-4	NA	CASSATNEKLFF	TGTGCCAGCAGTGCAACTAATGAAAAACTGTTTTTT
TRBV3-1	NA	TRBJ2-1	TRBD2	CASSQFSGGEDEQFF	TGTGCCAGCAGCCAATTTAGCGGGGGGGAAGATGAGCAGTTCTTC
TRBV20-1	many	TRBJ1-1	NA	CSARGSHWRTEAFF	TGCAGTGCTAGAGGGTCTCACTGGCGGACTGAAGCTTTCTTT
TRBV12-3/TRBV12-4	many	TRBJ1-1	TRBD1	CASSLVLGTVNTEAFF	TGTGCCAGCAGTTTAGTATTAGGGACAGTGAACACTGAAGCTTTCTTT
TRBV19	many	TRBJ1-2	NA	CASSTSGTPYGYTF	TGTGCCAGTAGTACCTCCGGGACACCTTATGGCTACACCTTC
TRBV12-3/TRBV12-4	many	TRBJ1-2	NA	CASSFGPNYGYTF	TGTGCCAGCAGTTTTGGACCAAACTATGGCTACACCTTC